This section outlines one T cell receptor beta chain sequence together with its context. V was clipped by 7 bases and J by 0 bases; unmatched bases: 8. CDR3 length equals 16 residues. Germline lookup yields CDR1 LNHDA and CDR2 SQIVND (reference sequence). These data come from a study of blood T cell repertoires in COVID-19. Study overall: Sites in the United States, Italy and Spain provided acute and convalescent COVID-19 samples. PBMCs, B-cell-depleted T cells, or T cells provided the cDNA or gDNA that made up the material.

Under the authors' procedure: Reference gene primer amplification in the assay estimated nucleated cell counts. The repertoire was sequenced with immunoSEQ multiplex PCR; TCRdb's copy has only in-frame clones and lacks some. The DNA was the basis for D and trimming; V, J and clone size are from that table. The sample lists around 13,000 clones, roughly 88% occurring once. The sequence came from a human donor in a cohort sampled during active COVID-19. Source material: peripheral blood. J is TRBJ2-1 and V is TRBV19, with 8 bases aligning to TRBD2. The chain's CDR3 is CASTSGTSLSYNEQFF. In DNA form, the CDR3 reads TGTGCCAGTACCTCCGGGACTAGTCTCTCCTACAATGAGCAGTTCTTC.